What follows describes a single TCR beta chain. Its antigen is not known. This may come from a read error, since a much larger clone is one base off. Lacking the conserved final phenylalanine or tryptophan, this CDR3 likely reflects a read error. Taking roughly 20-32 mg of unsorted bulk tissue, the authors co-extracted RNA and DNA. These data are taken from a study of tumor-infiltrating lymphocytes in primary liver carcinoma. Using a constant-region primer together with ProtoScript II reverse transcriptase, TCR beta cDNA was made from approximately 500 ng of total RNA. Construction of TCR beta libraries relied on three successive nested multiplex PCR rounds employing slightly modified ARM-PCR. TCRdb processed the multiplex PCR reads anew with MiXCR; each CDR3 protein has one entry. The data hold 95,000 to 150,000 distinct CDR3 sequences, with 55% to 65% observed a single time. Overall study findings and caveats: Among the pair types, tumor region pairs showed more overlap than tumor-adjacent and tumor-blood pairs. About 7-25% of top clones, no more, were shared by all five regions.

The clonotype was recovered from a woman in her sixties with primary liver carcinoma and hepatitis B virus infection. Sequenced input: liver tumor tissue from sampling region 1. Subset reported: tumor region T1, superior pole.

The CDR3 DNA reads TGTGCCAGCAGCCAAGAAGGTGATAACTCCTACGAGCAGTACCTC. It encodes CASSQEGDNSYEQYL. This chain joins TRBV4-2 and TRBJ2-7, with D hard to call. Germline values: CDR1 LGHNA, CDR2 YNFKEQ. V shed 0 bases and J shed 0 bases, with 9 bases lying between them. The CDR3 is 15 amino acids.